These 8 T cell receptor beta chains share one sample of origin, sequenced in a study of identical twins. TCRdb re-analysed the 5' RACE reads in MiXCR, keeping a single row per CDR3 protein. The sample consists of about 1.7 million distinct CDR3 sequences, roughly a third of them appearing once. The sequenced material came from cord blood. These receptors came from a newborn girl in good health.

V usage is TRBV20-1 and J usage is TRBJ2-7, with a possible D match to TRBD2 (5 bases). Germline assignment: CDR1 DFQATT and CDR2 SNEGSKA (reference sequence). This CDR3 has 13 amino acids. V lost 5 bases and J lost 3, with 14 bases in between. The CDR3 is CSAGVTIYYEQYF. CDR3 sequence (DNA): TGCAGTGCTGGGGTGACTATCTACTACGAGCAGTACTTC.

This clonotype was detected a few times. CDR3 amino acids: CASSQDIGGYTF. For the CDR3, the DNA is TGTGCCAGCAGCCAAGATATCGGCGGCTACACCTTC. This chain links TRBV3-1 with TRBJ1-2; D gene ambiguous. The CDR3 totals 12 residues. V lost 0 bases and J 8 bases, leaving 7 bases between the germline ends. Germline V gene lookup returns CDR1 LGHDT and CDR2 YNNKEL (reference sequence).

The J gene is TRBJ1-4, the V gene TRBV4-2; a possible D gene is TRBD1 (6 bases). The V gene lost 1 base and the J gene lost 7 bases, with 13 bases spanning the gap. This CDR3 region has 15 residues. Germline V gives CDR1 LGHNA, CDR2 YNFKEQ. The CDR3 nucleotides read TGTGCCAGCAGCCAAGGTCCAGGGGTGGGTGAAAAACTGTTTTTT. This translates into CASSQGPGVGEKLFF.

This chain connects TRBV5-1 to TRBJ1-2, with 8 bases fitting TRBD1. CDR3 length: 14 amino acids. J lost 4 bases, V lost 4 bases, and 6 bases had no gene match. Germline lookup yields CDR1 SGHRS and CDR2 YFSETQ. The CDR3 DNA reads TGCGCCAGCAGCCCCAGGGGGCAAGTCTATGGCTACACCTTC. It yields the protein CASSPRGQVYGYTF.

This clonotype was observed a handful of times. The chain is built from TRBV5-1 and TRBJ2-3; 14 positions match TRBD2. V was clipped by 4 bases and J by 6 bases; unmatched bases: 7. The CDR3 runs to 16 residues. The germline gives CDR1 SGHRS, CDR2 YFSETQ. CDR3 protein: CASSPKTSGRVDTQYF. CDR3 nucleotides: TGCGCCAGCAGCCCAAAGACTAGCGGGAGGGTGGATACGCAGTATTTT.

This sequence joins TRBV21-1 and TRBJ2-1; the DNA was not compared with TRBD1, the D call given in the table. TRBV21-1 corresponds to a pseudogene. CDR3 length: 18 amino acids. The CDR3 is CASSKWIQGGSSYNEQFF. CDR3 nucleotides: TGTGCCAGCAGCAAATGGATACAGGGGGGAAGCTCCTACAATGAGCAGTTCTTC.

The table lists this clonotype with many counts. This chain links TRBV3-1 with TRBJ2-7; D might be TRBD2 (5 bases). V was shortened by 6 bases and J by 5 bases, with 8 bases between the two germline ends. The CDR3 sequence is 11 residues long. Germline loops: CDR1 LGHDT, CDR2 YNNKEL (reference sequence). The CDR3 loop is CASSRRNEQYF. The CDR3 DNA sequence: TGTGCCAGCAGTAGGAGGAACGAGCAGTACTTC.

This clonotype was seen a few times. In DNA, the CDR3 is TGTGCCAGCAGCTTAGAGGGACCAGTCACAGATACGCAGTATTTT. The encoded protein is CASSLEGPVTDTQYF. V and J are TRBV7-6 and TRBJ2-3; D is possibly TRBD1 or TRBD2 (5 bases each). The CDR3 runs to 15 residues. V lost 1 base to trimming and J lost 2 bases, with 10 bases between them. Germline V gene lookup returns CDR1 SGHVS and CDR2 FNYEAQ. Using reference TRBV7-6 and TRBJ2-3 for the parts outside the CDR3, the full variable domain is GAGVSQSPRYKVTKRGQDVALRCDPISGHVSLYWYRQALGQGPEFLTYFNYEAQQDKSGLPNDRFSAERPEGSISTLTIQRTEQRDSAMYRCASSLEGPVTDTQYFGPGTRLTVL.